This T cell receptor beta chain stems from a study of shared clonotypes between healthy human individuals. Whole-study results and caveats: It was observed that about 5% of naive CD4 clonotypes were shared across several donors. Non-shared clonotypes showed lower generation probabilities than clonotypes common to all four donors.

In the study's own analysis: Filtering differed because ImmunoSEQ produced junction-only sequences that carried no quality scores. The table came from immunoSEQ multiplex PCR; TCRdb's copy has only in-frame clones and leaves some out. D and trimming come from the DNA, and the V and J calls and clone size come from that table. The sample shows over 850,000 clones, around 82% of them seen only once. With respect to this clone: Its antigen is as yet unknown. Other DNA sequences in this specimen translate into the identical CDR3.

V lost 3 bases and J 6 bases, leaving 8 bases between the germline ends. This CDR3 has 11 residues. CDR1 DFQATT and CDR2 SNEGSKA come from the germline V gene (reference sequence). The origin of this receptor is a man between 18 and 29 years old in good health. Some clones in this sample may be carry-over from other donors' samples. The chain joins TRBV20-1 to TRBJ1-2, with unresolved D. The sequencing input was memory CD4+ T cells from PBMCs. Specified subset: CD45RA-negative fraction. The DNA for the CDR3 is TGCAGTGCTAGGGCAGCGGATGGCTACACCTTC. It codes for CSARAADGYTF.